In this sample, the clone carrying this T cell receptor (beta chain) turned up once. The sample's time point: peripheral blood 6 weeks after treatment start. The repertoire was sequenced with immunoSEQ multiplex PCR; TCRdb's copy has only in-frame clones and lacks some. The table has 95,000 to 130,000 clones, approximately 90% seen once. This entry belongs to a study of PD-L1 blockade in urothelial cancer. Study background: Analyses used blood from 3 weeks (second dose) and 6 weeks after treatment start.

Trimming removed 5 bases from V and 13 bases from J, with 20 bases in between. Germline V gives CDR1 LNHDA, CDR2 SQIVND (reference sequence). The CDR3 contains 13 residues. Material: PBMCs, obtained around atezolizumab (anti-PD-L1) treatment. The receptor's source is a man aged 55 to 70 with urothelial cancer. This chain connects TRBV19 to TRBJ1-1; D is unclear. The DNA of the CDR3 is TGTGCCAGTAGTCGCCGACCGCCTCAGGTGGTTTTCTTT. This gives the protein CASSRRPPQVVFF.